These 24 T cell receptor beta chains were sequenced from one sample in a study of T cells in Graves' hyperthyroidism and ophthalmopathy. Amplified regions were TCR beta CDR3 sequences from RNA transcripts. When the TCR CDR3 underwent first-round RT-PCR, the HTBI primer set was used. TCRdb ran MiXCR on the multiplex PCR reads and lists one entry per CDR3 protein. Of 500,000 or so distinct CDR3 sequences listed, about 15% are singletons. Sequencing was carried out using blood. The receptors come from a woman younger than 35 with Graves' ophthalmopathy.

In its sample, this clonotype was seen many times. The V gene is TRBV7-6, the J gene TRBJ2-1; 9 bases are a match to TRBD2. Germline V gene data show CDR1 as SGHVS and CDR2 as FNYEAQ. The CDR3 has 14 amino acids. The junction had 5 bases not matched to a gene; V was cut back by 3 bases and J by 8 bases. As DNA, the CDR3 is TGTGCCAGCAGCTTCATAGCGGGAGTTGATGAGCAGTTCTTC. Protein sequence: CASSFIAGVDEQFF. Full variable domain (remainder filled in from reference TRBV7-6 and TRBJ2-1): GAGVSQSPRYKVTKRGQDVALRCDPISGHVSLYWYRQALGQGPEFLTYFNYEAQQDKSGLPNDRFSAERPEGSISTLTIQRTEQRDSAMYRCASSFIAGVDEQFFGPGTRLTVL.

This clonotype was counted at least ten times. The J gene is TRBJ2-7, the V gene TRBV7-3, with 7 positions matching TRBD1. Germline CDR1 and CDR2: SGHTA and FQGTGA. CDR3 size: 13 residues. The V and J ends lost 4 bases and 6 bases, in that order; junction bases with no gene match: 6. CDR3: CASSSTGQGEQYF. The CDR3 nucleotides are TGTGCCAGCAGCTCGACAGGGCAAGGCGAGCAGTACTTC.

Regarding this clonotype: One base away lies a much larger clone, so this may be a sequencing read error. CDR3 in amino acids: CSARGLDGQETQYF. CDR3 coding DNA: TGCAGTGCTAGAGGTTTGGACGGCCAAGAGACCCAGTACTTC. The chain uses TRBV20-1 and TRBJ2-5, with D uncertain. The CDR3 is 14 amino acids. The V gene lost 1 base and the J gene lost 1 base, with 10 bases spanning the gap. Looked up from germline, CDR1 is DFQATT and CDR2 is SNEGSKA (reference sequence).

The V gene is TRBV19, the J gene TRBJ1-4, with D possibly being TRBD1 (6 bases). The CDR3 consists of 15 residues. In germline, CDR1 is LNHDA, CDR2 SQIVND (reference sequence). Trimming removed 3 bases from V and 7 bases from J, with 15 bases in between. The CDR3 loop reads CASSIGGQRGEKLFF. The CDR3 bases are TGTGCCAGTAGTATCGGGGGGCAGCGAGGTGAAAAACTGTTTTTT.

For the CDR3, the DNA is TGTGCCAGCAGTGCGGGACTAGCGGAACAAGAGACCCAGTACTTC. This encodes CASSAGLAEQETQYF. The genes are TRBV6-2 or TRBV6-3 and TRBJ2-5; 11 bases align to TRBD2. The CDR3 loop spans 15 amino acids. Germline values: CDR1 MNHEY, CDR2 SVGEGT. The junction had 4 bases not matched to a gene; V was cut back by 5 bases and J by 2 bases.

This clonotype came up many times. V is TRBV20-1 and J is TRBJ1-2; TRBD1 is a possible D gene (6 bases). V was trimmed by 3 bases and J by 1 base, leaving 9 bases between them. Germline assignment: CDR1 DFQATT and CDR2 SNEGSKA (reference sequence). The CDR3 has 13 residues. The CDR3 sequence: CSARGGYNYGYTF. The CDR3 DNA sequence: TGCAGTGCTAGGGGGGGCTATAACTATGGCTACACCTTC.

The CDR3 region is CASSAGGYNSPLHF. CDR3 DNA: TGTGCCAGCAGTGCCGGGGGGTATAATTCACCCCTCCACTTT. V and J are TRBV11-2 and TRBJ1-6, with D perhaps TRBD1 (5 bases). V was pared by 6 bases and J by 4 bases, with 10 bases between. CDR3 length: 14 amino acids. Per the germline V gene, CDR1 is SGHAT and CDR2 is FQNNGV.

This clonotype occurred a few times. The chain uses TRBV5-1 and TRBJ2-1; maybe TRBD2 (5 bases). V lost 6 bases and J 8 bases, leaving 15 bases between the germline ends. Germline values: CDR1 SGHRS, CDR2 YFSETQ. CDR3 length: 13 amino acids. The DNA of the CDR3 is TGCGCCAGCACTCCACTCGTTAGCGATGAGCAGTTCTTC. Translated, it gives CASTPLVSDEQFF.

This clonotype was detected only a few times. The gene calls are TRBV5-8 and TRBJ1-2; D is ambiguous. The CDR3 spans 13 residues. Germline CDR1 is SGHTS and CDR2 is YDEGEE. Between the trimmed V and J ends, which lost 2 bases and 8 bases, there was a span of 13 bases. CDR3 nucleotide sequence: TGTGCCAGCAGCTTAACTGGGGTTCCGGGCTACACCTTC. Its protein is CASSLTGVPGYTF. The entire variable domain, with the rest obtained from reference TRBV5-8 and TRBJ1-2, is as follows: EAGVTQSPTHLIKTRGQQATLRCSPISGHTSVYWYQQALGLGLQFLLWYDEGEERNRGNFPPRFSGRQFPNYSSELNVNALELEDSALYLCASSLTGVPGYTFGSGTRLTVV.

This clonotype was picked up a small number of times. For the CDR3, the DNA is TGTGCCAGCAGCCAAGTAAGCCGGACTAGGGCGTCCTACGAGCAGTACTTC. Its translation: CASSQVSRTRASYEQYF. The chain uses TRBV4-2 and TRBJ2-7, with 7 bases identical to TRBD2. CDR3 length equals 17 residues. V was pared by 1 base and J by 1 base, with 10 bases of the junction left unmatched. Germline CDR1 is LGHNA and CDR2 is YNFKEQ.

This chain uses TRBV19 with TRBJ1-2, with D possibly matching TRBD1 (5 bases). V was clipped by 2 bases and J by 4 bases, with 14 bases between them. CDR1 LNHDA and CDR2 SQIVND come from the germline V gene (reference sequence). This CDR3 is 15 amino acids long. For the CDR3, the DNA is TGTGCCAGTAGTATACTGGGGGATACGAGCTATGGCTACACCTTC. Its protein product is CASSILGDTSYGYTF.

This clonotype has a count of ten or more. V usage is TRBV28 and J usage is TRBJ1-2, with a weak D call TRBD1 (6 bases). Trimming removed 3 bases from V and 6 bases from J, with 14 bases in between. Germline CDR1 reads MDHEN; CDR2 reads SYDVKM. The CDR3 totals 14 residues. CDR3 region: CASSFHGTLDGYTF. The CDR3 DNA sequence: TGTGCCAGCAGTTTCCACGGGACACTTGATGGCTACACCTTC.

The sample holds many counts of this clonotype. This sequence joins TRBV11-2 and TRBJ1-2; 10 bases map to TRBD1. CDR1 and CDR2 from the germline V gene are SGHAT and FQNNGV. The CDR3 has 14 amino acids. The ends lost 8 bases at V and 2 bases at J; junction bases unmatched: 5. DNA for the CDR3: TGTGCCAGCGCCCCGGGACAGGGGAACTATGGCTACACCTTC. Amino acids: CASAPGQGNYGYTF.

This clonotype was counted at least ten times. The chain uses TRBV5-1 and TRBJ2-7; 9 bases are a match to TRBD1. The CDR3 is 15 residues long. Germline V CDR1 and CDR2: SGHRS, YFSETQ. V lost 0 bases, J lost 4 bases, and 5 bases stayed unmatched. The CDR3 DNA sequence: TGCGCCAGCAGCTTGGCCGGGACAGGGAATTACGAGCAGTACTTC. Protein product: CASSLAGTGNYEQYF.

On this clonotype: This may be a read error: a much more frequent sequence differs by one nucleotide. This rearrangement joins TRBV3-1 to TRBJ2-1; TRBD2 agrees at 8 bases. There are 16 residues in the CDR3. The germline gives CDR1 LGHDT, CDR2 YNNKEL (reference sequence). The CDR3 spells CTSSQARGGLYNEQFF. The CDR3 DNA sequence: TGTACCAGCAGCCAAGCCCGGGGGGGCCTCTACAATGAGCAGTTCTTC.

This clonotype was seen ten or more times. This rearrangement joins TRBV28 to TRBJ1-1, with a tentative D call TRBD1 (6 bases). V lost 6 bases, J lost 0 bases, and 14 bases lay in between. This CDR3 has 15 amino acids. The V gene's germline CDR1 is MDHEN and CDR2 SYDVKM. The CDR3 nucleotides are TGTGCCAGCAGGCTACAGGGTTACCTGAACACTGAAGCTTTCTTT. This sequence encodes CASRLQGYLNTEAFF. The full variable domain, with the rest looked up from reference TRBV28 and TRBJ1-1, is DVKVTQSSRYLVKRTGEKVFLECVQDMDHENMFWYRQDPGLGLRLIYFSYDVKMKEKGDIPEGYSVSREKKERFSLILESASTNQTSMYLCASRLQGYLNTEAFFGQGTRLTVV.

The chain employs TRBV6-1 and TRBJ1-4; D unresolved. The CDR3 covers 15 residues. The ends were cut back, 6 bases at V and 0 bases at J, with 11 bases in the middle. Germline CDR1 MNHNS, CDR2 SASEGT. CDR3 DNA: TGTGCCAGCAGGGGCCTGTCTGCAACTAATGAAAAACTGTTTTTT. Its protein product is CASRGLSATNEKLFF.

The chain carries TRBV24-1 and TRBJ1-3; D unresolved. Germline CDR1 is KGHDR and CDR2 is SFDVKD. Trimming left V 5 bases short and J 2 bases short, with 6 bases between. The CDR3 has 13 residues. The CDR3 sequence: CATSAGAGNTIYF. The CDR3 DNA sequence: TGTGCCACCAGTGCCGGGGCTGGAAACACCATATATTTT.

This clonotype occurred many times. DNA for the CDR3: TGTGCCAGCCCGGGACAGCTTAACACTGAAGCTTTCTTT. It yields the protein CASPGQLNTEAFF. The gene calls are TRBV6-1 and TRBJ1-1; the match to TRBD1 covers 7 bases. The trim removed 8 bases at V and 2 bases at J, leaving 5 bases unmatched. Germline V gene data show CDR1 as MNHNS and CDR2 as SASEGT. The CDR3 covers 13 residues.

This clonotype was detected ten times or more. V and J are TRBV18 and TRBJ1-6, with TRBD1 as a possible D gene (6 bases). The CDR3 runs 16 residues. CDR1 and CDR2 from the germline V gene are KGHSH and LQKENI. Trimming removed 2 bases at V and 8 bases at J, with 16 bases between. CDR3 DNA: TGTGCCAGCTCACCAAGCGGGGCAGGGGTCTATTCACCCCTCCACTTT. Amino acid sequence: CASSPSGAGVYSPLHF.

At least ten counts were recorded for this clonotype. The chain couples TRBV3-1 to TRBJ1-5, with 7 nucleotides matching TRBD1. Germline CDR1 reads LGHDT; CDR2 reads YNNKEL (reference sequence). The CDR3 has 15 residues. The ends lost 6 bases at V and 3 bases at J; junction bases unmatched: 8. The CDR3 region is CASSLGTVYNQPQHF. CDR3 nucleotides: TGTGCCAGCAGTCTCGGGACAGTATACAATCAGCCCCAGCATTTT.

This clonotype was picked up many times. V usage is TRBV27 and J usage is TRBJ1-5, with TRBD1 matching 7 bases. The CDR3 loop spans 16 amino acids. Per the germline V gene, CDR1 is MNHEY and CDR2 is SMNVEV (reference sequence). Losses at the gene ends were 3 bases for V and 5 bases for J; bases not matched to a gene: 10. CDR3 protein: CASSLTAGTEHQPQHF. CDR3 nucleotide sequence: TGTGCCAGCAGTTTGACCGCCGGGACAGAACATCAGCCCCAGCATTTT.

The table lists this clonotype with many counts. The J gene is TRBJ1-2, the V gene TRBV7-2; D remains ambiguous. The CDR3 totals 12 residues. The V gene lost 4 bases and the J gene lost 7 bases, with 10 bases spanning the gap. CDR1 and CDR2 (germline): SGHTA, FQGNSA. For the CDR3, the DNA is TGTGCCAGCAGCTCCAACACTATTGGCTACACCTTC. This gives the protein CASSSNTIGYTF.

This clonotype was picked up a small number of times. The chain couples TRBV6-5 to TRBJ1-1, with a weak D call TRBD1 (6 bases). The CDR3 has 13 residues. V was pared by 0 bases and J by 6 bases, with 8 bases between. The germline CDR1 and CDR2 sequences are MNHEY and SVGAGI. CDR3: CASSYSDRPEAFF. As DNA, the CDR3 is TGTGCCAGCAGTTACTCCGACAGGCCTGAAGCTTTCTTT.